These 30 T cell receptor beta chains were sequenced from one sample in a study of CXCR3-negative and CXCR3-positive naive CD8 T cells (dated by TCRdb to between 2018 and 2020). TCRdb records NextSeq 550 as the sequencer. The Human TCR Profiling Kit (MiLaboratory) was used to make UMI-labeled 5' RACE TRB cDNA libraries. TCRdb reprocessed the reads, reporting each CDR3 protein sequence once and no DNA. This sample's table has entries for some 6,600 distinct CDR3 sequences. The ten largest clones capture approximately 1.5% of the sample. No cognate antigen is known for these TCRs. The research as a whole found: TRB CDR3s from CXCR3-positive naive cells showed higher hydrophobicity (lower Kidera factor 4), lower energy, and higher strength and volume indices than CXCR3-negative naive cells.

Sequenced input: naive CXCR3+ CD8+ T cells from blood. The cell subset or site label on this specimen signifies: CD45RO-CCR7+CD27+CD95- naive CD8+ T cells expressing CXCR3 (TNR3+). The origin of the receptors is a human donor in good health. Some clones in this sample may be carry-over from other donors' samples.

This clonotype is medium-sized by frequency. CDR3 protein: CASSTQGGGTEAFF. The chain carries TRBV6-2 or TRBV6-3 and TRBJ1-1; TCRdb lists TRBD1, though no DNA is available to test this call. CDR1 is MNHEY and CDR2 is SVGEGT in the germline V gene. This CDR3 has 14 amino acids.

V is TRBV5-1 and J is TRBJ2-1; TCRdb's D gene call, TRBD1, goes unchecked for lack of DNA. The CDR3 is 16 residues long. Germline V gene lookup returns CDR1 SGHRS and CDR2 YFSETQ. Here the CDR3 reads CASSLAEAGGINEQFF. The whole variable domain, filled in from reference TRBV5-1 and TRBJ2-1, reads KAGVTQTPRYLIKTRGQQVTLSCSPISGHRSVSWYQQTPGQGLQFLFEYFSETQRNKGNFPGRFSGRQFSNSRSEMNVSTLELGDSALYLCASSLAEAGGINEQFFGPGTRLTVL.

The rearrangement joins TRBV11-2 to TRBJ2-7; the TCRdb D gene call, TRBD1, has no DNA to confirm it. The CDR3 is made up of 15 amino acids. In germline, CDR1 is SGHAT, CDR2 FQNNGV. The chain's CDR3 is CASSMGGGPYYEQYF.

This sequence joins TRBV6-5 and TRBJ1-1; as DNA is missing, the TRBD1 call by TCRdb cannot be tested. The CDR3 has 15 residues. Germline CDR1 is MNHEY and CDR2 is SVGAGI. CDR3 in amino acids: CASRPDAGTGDLAFF.

This chain uses TRBV29-1 with TRBJ1-4. Germline V lookup: CDR1 SQVTM, CDR2 ANQGSEA. This CDR3 is 14 amino acids long. The CDR3 loop is CSVEVQNHNEKLFF.

This rearrangement joins TRBV9 to TRBJ2-3. Germline V gene sequence: CDR1 SGDLS, CDR2 YYNGEE. The CDR3 length is 15 residues. The CDR3 region is CASSVASGSTDTQYF.

The chain links TRBV7-9 to TRBJ2-5; no DNA is available, so the TRBD2 call from TCRdb remains unchecked. The CDR3 extends over 17 amino acids. In germline, CDR1 is SEHNR, CDR2 FQNEAQ (reference sequence). The CDR3 spells CASSSALAGGPGETQYF.

This clonotype registers medium-sized (0.01 to 0.1%) by frequency. The V call is TRBV20-1, the J call TRBJ2-3; TCRdb proposes TRBD2, but this gene call is untestable without DNA. The CDR3 spans 16 residues. The germline V gene encodes CDR1 DFQATT and CDR2 SNEGSKA (reference sequence). CDR3 protein: CSARPEAGVFPDTQYF.

This chain joins TRBV9 and TRBJ2-3. This CDR3 spans 14 amino acids. The germline CDR1 and CDR2 sequences are SGDLS and YYNGEE. CDR3 sequence reads: CASSEPSDPDTQYF. The whole variable domain, remainder taken from reference TRBV9 and TRBJ2-3, is DSGVTQTPKHLITATGQRVTLRCSPRSGDLSVYWYQQSLDQGLQFLIQYYNGEERAKGNILERFSAQQFPDLHSELNLSSLELGDSALYFCASSEPSDPDTQYFGPGTRLTVL.

This rearrangement joins TRBV25-1 to TRBJ1-2. The CDR3 has 15 amino acids. Per germline, CDR1 MGHDK and CDR2 SYGVNS. CDR3 sequence: CASSGPVPRDYGYTF.

This clonotype is identified as medium-sized (0.01 to 0.1%) from frequency. The rearrangement joins TRBV12-3 or TRBV12-4 to TRBJ2-3; with no DNA, the TCRdb D assignment of TRBD2 cannot be verified. This CDR3 is built from 16 residues. CDR3 amino acids: CASSSSSGGLTDTQYF.

The chain employs TRBV29-1 and TRBJ2-7; TCRdb's assignment of TRBD2 cannot be checked, as there is no DNA. From germline, CDR1 is SQVTM and CDR2 ANQGSEA. The CDR3 sequence is 14 residues long. This CDR3 reads CSVEDGGLALEQYF.

This clonotype counts as medium-sized (0.01 to 0.1%) by frequency. The chain employs TRBV29-1 and TRBJ2-5; without DNA, the TCRdb call of TRBD1 cannot be checked. The CDR3 sequence is 15 residues long. Looked up from germline, CDR1 is SQVTM and CDR2 is ANQGSEA. This CDR3 is CSVDLSGGPGETQYF. The entire variable domain, with the rest obtained from reference TRBV29-1 and TRBJ2-5, is as follows: SAVISQKPSRDICQRGTSLTIQCQVDSQVTMMFWYRQQPGQSLTLIATANQGSEATYESGFVIDKFPISRPNLTFSTLTVSNMSPEDSSIYLCSVDLSGGPGETQYFGPGTRLLVL.

The chain carries TRBV25-1 and TRBJ2-7. Germline CDR1 reads MGHDK; CDR2 reads SYGVNS. This CDR3 is built from 12 residues. CDR3: CASTDGSYEQYF.

The chain recombines TRBV15 with TRBJ2-5; TCRdb names TRBD1, which stays unverified in the absence of DNA. The CDR3 extends over 16 amino acids. CDR1 LNHNV and CDR2 YYDKDF come from the germline V gene (reference sequence). This chain's CDR3 is CATSRDLGGGIETQYF.

V and J are TRBV7-3 and TRBJ2-1; the D gene TCRdb calls, TRBD2, cannot be checked with no DNA. In germline, CDR1 is SGHTA, CDR2 FQGTGA. The CDR3 runs 15 residues. CDR3 sequence: CASSLTSGGYNEQFF.

In terms of frequency, this clonotype is medium-sized. This rearrangement joins TRBV2 to TRBJ2-1; lacking DNA, the TRBD2 call made by TCRdb goes unchecked. This CDR3 is built from 15 residues. Germline V lookup: CDR1 SNHLY, CDR2 FYNNEI. The CDR3 is CASSEGGRALGEQFF.

The genes are TRBV7-9 and TRBJ2-7. CDR1 and CDR2 (germline): SEHNR, FQNEAQ (reference sequence). The CDR3 consists of 14 residues. The CDR3 sequence is CASSFSTATYEQYF.

Measured by frequency, this clonotype is medium-sized. V is TRBV15 and J is TRBJ2-5; the TRBD1 assignment by TCRdb is unverifiable without DNA. CDR3 length equals 16 residues. Per the germline V gene, CDR1 is LNHNV and CDR2 is YYDKDF (reference sequence). This CDR3 is CATSTLVVWGQETQYF. Using reference TRBV15 and TRBJ2-5 for the parts outside the CDR3, the full variable domain is DAMVIQNPRYQVTQFGKPVTLSCSQTLNHNVMYWYQQKSSQAPKLLFHYYDKDFNNEADTPDNFQSRRPNTSFCFLDIRSPGLGDTAMYLCATSTLVVWGQETQYFGPGTRLLVL.

V usage is TRBV12-3 or TRBV12-4 and J usage is TRBJ2-1. This CDR3 spans 14 amino acids. CDR3 sequence reads: CASSLSVSYNEQFF.

The chain joins TRBV28 to TRBJ2-1. The CDR3 spans 13 residues. In germline, CDR1 is MDHEN, CDR2 SYDVKM. The CDR3 sequence is CASSFAGHNEQFF.

Judged by frequency, this clonotype is medium-sized. This chain links TRBV5-1 with TRBJ2-5. The CDR3 extends over 15 amino acids. Per the germline V gene, CDR1 is SGHRS and CDR2 is YFSETQ. The CDR3 loop reads CASSLSYGVQETQYF.

The chain couples TRBV29-1 to TRBJ2-5; no DNA is available, so the TRBD2 call from TCRdb remains unchecked. The CDR3 has 14 residues. The germline CDR1 and CDR2 sequences are SQVTM and ANQGSEA. CDR3 sequence: CSVELAGWGETQYF.

V and J are TRBV21-1 and TRBJ2-1. TRBV21-1 is reported as a pseudogene. The length of the CDR3 is 15 residues. CDR3 region: CASSKDRSSYNEQFF.

This chain uses TRBV10-3 with TRBJ2-3; TCRdb reports TRBD1, a call that lacks DNA to check it against. The germline gives CDR1 ENHRY, CDR2 SYGVKD. The length of the CDR3 is 15 residues. The CDR3 reads CAISESSGATDTQYF.

This sequence joins TRBV15 and TRBJ2-3; the TCRdb call, TRBD2, lacks DNA for checking. This CDR3 is built from 22 residues. Germline CDR1 LNHNV, CDR2 YYDKDF (reference sequence). CDR3 amino acids: CATSRDPRGLPYIGGDTDTQYF.

The V gene is TRBV29-1, the J gene TRBJ2-1. Germline CDR1 SQVTM, CDR2 ANQGSEA. This CDR3 is built from 13 residues. The CDR3 here is CSVFTGSYNEQFF.

The chain has TRBV29-1 and TRBJ2-1; TCRdb lists TRBD1, though no DNA is available to test this call. CDR1 is SQVTM, CDR2 ANQGSEA, per germline. This CDR3 region has 15 residues. CDR3 sequence reads: CSGDTPGTGYNEQSF.

This chain uses TRBV29-1 with TRBJ2-7. The CDR3 sequence is 13 residues long. Germline CDR1 is SQVTM and CDR2 is ANQGSEA. The CDR3 reads CSVQAAEPYEQYF.

The chain employs TRBV6-5 and TRBJ1-1. Germline V lookup: CDR1 MNHEY, CDR2 SVGAGI. The CDR3 consists of 12 residues. This CDR3 reads CASSYRGGEAFF.